This TCR beta chain was captured in a study of shared clonotypes between healthy human individuals. Study background: Aged between 18 and 49, the donors were a couple of women and three men.

Study results and limitations: Genetic and exposure-history diversity was limited by the small donor number. Inspection by rarefaction showed sorted-subset sequencing to be incomplete despite large depth.

In the case of this clone: Its antigen remains unknown.

Sequencing was performed with immunoSEQ multiplex PCR; in TCRdb, only in-frame clones are kept and a portion is missing. The table lists 2 million or so clones, approximately 94% of them singletons, with more than 0.95% in the top ten. Germline-derived CDR1 and CDR2 are MDHEN and SYDVKM. V lost 1 base and J 2 bases, leaving 9 bases between the germline ends. The CDR3 extends over 14 amino acids. Naive CD8 cells lacked CD45RO and underwent positive selection for CCR7, leaving out terminally differentiated effector memory CD45RA+ cells. This receptor was taken from a man aged 18 to 30 in good health. The chain carries TRBV28 and TRBJ2-7, with TRBD1 as a possible D gene (6 bases). What was sequenced was naive CD8+ T cells sorted from blood. The CDR3: CASSLLGDTYEQYF. In DNA form, the CDR3 reads TGTGCCAGCAGTTTATTAGGGGACACCTACGAGCAGTACTTC.